This T cell receptor beta chain was sequenced in a study of T cell responses to AZD1222 COVID-19 vaccine. CDR1 SQVTM and CDR2 ANQGSEA come from the germline V gene. CDR3 length: 12 amino acids. V was cut by 7 bases and J by 8 bases, with 16 bases left in between. TCRdb keeps only in-frame clones here, not all; method: immunoSEQ multiplex PCR. The sample holds approximately 150,000 clones, about 82% seen once. As for this clone: Its antigen is unidentified.

Broader study findings: Only 5 or 6 AZD1222 recipients were seropositive at baseline. A rise in Spike-specific TCR breadth and depth followed two AZD1222 doses. The sample set comprised mostly white British donors with more females, and clonal diversity was possibly underestimated.

The source material was peripheral blood, sampled 28 days after the second AZD1222 dose. The TCR was taken from an adult who received the AZD1222 COVID-19 vaccine. The chain carries TRBV29-1 and TRBJ2-3; TRBD2 might be the D (6 bases). This chain's CDR3 is CSAEEGVGTQYF. CDR3 DNA sequence: TGCAGCGCGGAGGAGGGTGTAGGTACGCAGTATTTT.